This T cell receptor beta chain was captured in a study of PD-L1 blockade in urothelial cancer. Overall study context: Specimens of blood held a median count of roughly 150,000 T cells.

General study points: Prediction of better survival came from below-median pretreatment blood TCR clonality.

Time point described: peripheral blood 6 weeks after treatment start. Patients were living with locally advanced or metastatic urothelial carcinoma. Some clones are missing from TCRdb's copy, which holds only in-frame ones; the method was immunoSEQ multiplex PCR. The data show more than 60,000 clones, almost 90% seen once. Germline assignment: CDR1 MNHEY and CDR2 SVGAGI. J was trimmed by 6 bases and V by 4 bases; bases with no gene match: 4. The CDR3 totals 13 residues. On this clone: The antigen remains unidentified.

The rearrangement links TRBV6-5 to TRBJ1-2; the match to TRBD1 covers 8 bases. The receptor's source is a man in his fifties or sixties with urothelial cancer. The material sequenced was PBMCs, taken around atezolizumab (anti-PD-L1) treatment. The CDR3 reads CASSFIQGDGYTF. CDR3 nucleotide sequence: TGTGCCAGCAGTTTCATACAGGGGGATGGCTACACCTTC.